This TCR beta chain was recorded in a study of T-cell memory formation after mild COVID-19. V shed 5 bases and J 3 bases; nucleotides not matched to a gene: 4. The CDR3 is 14 residues long. TCRdb passed the 5' RACE reads through MiXCR, listing each CDR3 protein once. The sample includes about 350,000 distinct CDR3 sequences, roughly 20% of them seen just once. The rearrangement joins TRBV12-3 or TRBV12-4 to TRBJ2-7; 10 nucleotides align to TRBD1. This sequence originates from a man younger than 30 who had mild COVID-19 (a few samples of this study predate the infection). Cell type and time point are not known. The sample consisted of PBMCs or a T cell subset sorted from them (not recorded which). This chain's CDR3 is CASSAGDRGYEQYF. The CDR3 DNA reads TGTGCCAGCAGTGCCGGGGACAGGGGCTACGAGCAGTACTTC.